This T cell receptor (beta chain) originates from a study of blood T cell repertoires in COVID-19. Overall study context: COVID-19 samples, acute and convalescent, were from the United States, Italy and Spain. Sources were T cells, B-cell-depleted T cells, or PBMCs; the material itself was cDNA or gDNA.

In the authors' workflow: The authors estimated nucleated cell counts from reference gene primer amplification. This table comes from immunoSEQ multiplex PCR, and its TCRdb copy is limited to in-frame clones, with some not included. That table furnishes V, J and clone size, whereas the DNA furnished D and trimming. The sample shows around 150,000 clones, around 90% of them seen only once. What was sequenced was peripheral blood. The sequence was collected from a woman aged 60-75 years with active or convalescent COVID-19.

The CDR3 spells CASSVVRAGPQTQYF. The CDR3, as DNA: TGTGCCAGCAGCGTAGTTCGGGCAGGGCCTCAGACCCAGTACTTC. This chain links TRBV9 with TRBJ2-5; D perhaps matches TRBD1 (5 bases). Trimming cost V 0 bases and J 6 bases, with 15 bases left between them. Germline-derived CDR1 and CDR2 are SGDLS and YYNGEE. The CDR3 runs 15 residues. Filled out from reference TRBV9 and TRBJ2-5, the complete variable domain reads DSGVTQTPKHLITATGQRVTLRCSPRSGDLSVYWYQQSLDQGLQFLIQYYNGEERAKGNILERFSAQQFPDLHSELNLSSLELGDSALYFCASSVVRAGPQTQYFGPGTRLLVL.